The T cell receptor (beta chain) under discussion was sequenced for a study of neurological immune-mediated disorders. Findings and caveats of the study: None of the CDR3 amino acid sequences in expanded clones turned up in more than one subject, which points to private repertoires in all groups. HTLV-1-associated myelopathy had the most TCR clonal expansion, whereas multiple sclerosis had the least (lower than in healthy controls).

The sample holds many counts of this clonotype. The antigen is unknown. This CDR3 region has 13 residues. CDR1 and CDR2 from the germline V gene are DFQATT and SNEGSKA (reference sequence). The V end was cut by 7 bases, the J end by 5 bases, with 16 bases between. Specified time point: technical triplicate 2. The T cells used for sorted libraries numbered about a million, either CD4+ or CD8+. cDNA was made by 5'RACE with 10-nucleotide random UMIs. TCRdb used MiXCR to reprocess the 5' RACE reads, holding one entry per CDR3 protein. The sample holds 30,000 or so distinct CDR3 sequences, 13% seen once. The chain uses TRBV20-1 and TRBJ2-3, with a possible D match to TRBD2 (6 bases). This TCR came from a female donor with HTLV-1-associated myelopathy (HAM/TSP). The sequenced sample consisted of CD4+ T cells from blood. This chain's CDR3 is CSVSGARGDTQYF. CDR3 DNA: TGCAGTGTGTCTGGTGCGCGGGGAGATACGCAGTATTTT.